This entry features one T cell receptor beta chain sequence. Its antigen is still unknown. No much larger clonotype is one base removed from it; base qualities were not supplied. The donors were included in the validation cohort of some 110 subjects, a group kept apart from the roughly 610-subject first cohort. This specimen belongs to a study of cytomegalovirus exposure and HLA in healthy donors (TCRdb year 2017). Broadly, across the study: According to a later analysis, the 120 or so validation repertoires were produced on the same platform as the roughly 700 repertoires of the first cohort. The study aimed to test whether cataloging public T cell receptors could reveal signatures of past pathogen exposure. In addition to the first cohort of roughly 700 subjects, a separate validation cohort of 120 different subjects was used. High-throughput TCR immunosequencing, statistical association of individual TCRs with disease status, and machine learning were combined to predict cytomegalovirus infection status.

Library preparation was by the immunoSEQ multiplex PCR assay. The authors' pipeline ran thus. A statistical classification framework was developed to diagnose cytomegalovirus status using the catalog of TCR beta chain sequences. TCRdb stores this immuneACCESS table with in-frame sequences only. Part of the clones is absent; in the studies checked, under half of the shortfall reflects unresolved V genes, and no reason is known for the rest. D and trimming were read from the DNA, whereas the V and J calls and clone size are those reported in that table. The sample table holds some 270,000 clones, of which about 86% were seen once. Roughly 1% of the sample comes from the top ten. The CDR3 measures 15 amino acids from cysteine to phenylalanine. The kept DNA is CDR3 alone, 45 bases in frame from the first base. From the germline V gene, CDR1 is MNHEY and CDR2 is SVGAGI. V lost 0 bases and J lost 1 base; the stretch between them is 10 bases long.

Results and caveats for the whole study, not just this receptor: The study listed approximately 160 TCR beta chains as associated with cytomegalovirus. Three of the identified cytomegalovirus-associated TCR beta chains were confirmed in vitro to be specific for cytomegalovirus antigens. In a later analysis, TCRs clustered in the first cohort were found to also tend to co-occur in the approximately 110 validation repertoires, with about 94% of cluster scores above 0. While some public TCRs were present in many individuals, most TCR sequences turned up only very rarely across donors. The validation cohort had no HLA typing available for a later analysis, so co-occurrence within that cohort was assessed over all 120 repertoires. The classifier was reported to diagnose cytomegalovirus status with high specificity and sensitivity in both the original cohort and the validation cohort. The authors suggested that the approach could potentially be extended to other disease states and immunological phenotypes.

Sequenced: PBMCs. This receptor was taken from a young woman in good health and CMV-seronegative. The V and J genes are TRBV6-5 and TRBJ2-7, with the D gene not clear enough to name. The CDR3 is CASSYSGDWSYEQYF. The nucleotide sequence is TGTGCCAGCAGTTACTCTGGAGACTGGTCCTACGAGCAGTACTTC.